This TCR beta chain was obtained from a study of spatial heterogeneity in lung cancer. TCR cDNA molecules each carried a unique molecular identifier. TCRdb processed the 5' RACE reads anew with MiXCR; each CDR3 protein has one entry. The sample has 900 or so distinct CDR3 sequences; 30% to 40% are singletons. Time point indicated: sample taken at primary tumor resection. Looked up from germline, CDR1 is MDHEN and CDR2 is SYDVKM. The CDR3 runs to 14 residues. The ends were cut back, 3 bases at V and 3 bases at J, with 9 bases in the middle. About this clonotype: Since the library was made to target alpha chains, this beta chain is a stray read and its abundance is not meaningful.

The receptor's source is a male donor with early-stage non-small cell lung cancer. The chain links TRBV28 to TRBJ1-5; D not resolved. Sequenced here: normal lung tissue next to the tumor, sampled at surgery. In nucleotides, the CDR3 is TGTGCCAGCAGTTTGGAACACCTCAATCAGCCCCAGCATTTT. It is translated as CASSLEHLNQPQHF.